A selection of T cell receptor beta chains follows, all from one sample in a study of shared clonotypes between healthy human individuals. Sequencing was performed with immunoSEQ multiplex PCR; in TCRdb, only in-frame clones are kept and a portion is missing. The sample records around 1,900,000 clones, about 93% being singletons. Sequencing was performed on naive CD8+ T cells from PBMCs. The receptors were gathered from a man younger than 35 in good health. Some clones in this sample may be carry-over from other donors' samples. The CDR3 runs from the conserved cysteine through the conserved F or W. The D gene is left open where the match is weak. Not every row has a clone size; where given, it reads once, few, many or a size class.

d_gene: NA; len: 13; v_gene: TRBV2; j_gene: TRBJ2-1; abundance: NA; CDR3nt: TGTGCCAGCAGTGACGGCAGGATCAATGAGCAGTTCTTC; CDR3aa: CASSDGRINEQFF
d_gene: NA; len: 13; v_gene: TRBV27; j_gene: TRBJ2-7; abundance: NA; CDR3nt: TGTGCCAGCAGTTTGGACTTCCGATACGAGCAGTACTTC; CDR3aa: CASSLDFRYEQYF
d_gene: NA; len: 14; v_gene: TRBV7-9; j_gene: TRBJ2-1; abundance: NA; CDR3nt: TGTGCCAGCAGCTTAGCGCAGGGGAGGAATGAGCAGTTCTTC; CDR3aa: CASSLAQGRNEQFF
d_gene: TRBD2; len: 14; v_gene: TRBV10-3; j_gene: TRBJ2-5; abundance: NA; CDR3nt: TGTGCCATCAGCCAGCTAGCGGTACAAGAGACCCAGTACTTC; CDR3aa: CAISQLAVQETQYF
d_gene: TRBD2; len: 18; v_gene: TRBV10-3; j_gene: TRBJ2-1; abundance: NA; CDR3nt: TGTGCCATCAGTGAGGGATTGGCTAGCGGTAGCTCCTACAATGAGCAGTTCTTC; CDR3aa: CAISEGLASGSSYNEQFF
d_gene: NA; len: 14; v_gene: TRBV7-9; j_gene: TRBJ1-1; abundance: NA; CDR3nt: TGTGCCAGCAGCCCCCCACTGAGGGACACTGAAGCTTTCTTT; CDR3aa: CASSPPLRDTEAFF
d_gene: NA; len: 18; v_gene: TRBV9; j_gene: TRBJ1-1; abundance: once; CDR3nt: TGTGCCAGCAGCGTAGAAGGAGGGGTCCTTGGAGCTAGCACTGAAGCTTTCTTT; CDR3aa: CASSVEGGVLGASTEAFF
d_gene: NA; len: 11; v_gene: TRBV2; j_gene: TRBJ2-7; abundance: NA; CDR3nt: TGTGCCAGCAGGGCAGGGGTCGAGCAGTACTTC; CDR3aa: CASRAGVEQYF
d_gene: TRBD2; len: 17; v_gene: TRBV7-6; j_gene: TRBJ2-1; abundance: NA; CDR3nt: TGTGCCAGCAGCTTAATATTTTTAGCGGGTTCCTACAATGAGCAGTTCTTC; CDR3aa: CASSLIFLAGSYNEQFF
d_gene: TRBD2; len: 16; v_gene: TRBV27; j_gene: TRBJ2-2; abundance: NA; CDR3nt: TGTGCCAGCAGTTTGGGGCGGGAGCGGGACACCGGGGAGCTGTTTTTT; CDR3aa: CASSLGRERDTGELFF
d_gene: TRBD2; len: 17; v_gene: TRBV18; j_gene: TRBJ2-7; abundance: once; CDR3nt: TGTGCCAGCTCACCACCGTTTCTAGCGGGAGTCAGGAGCGAGCAGTACTTC; CDR3aa: CASSPPFLAGVRSEQYF
d_gene: NA; len: 14; v_gene: TRBV7-9; j_gene: TRBJ2-3; abundance: NA; CDR3nt: TGTGCCAGCAGCCCCCGGCAGGGCACAGATACGCAGTATTTT; CDR3aa: CASSPRQGTDTQYF
d_gene: TRBD2; len: 17; v_gene: TRBV27; j_gene: TRBJ2-1; abundance: NA; CDR3nt: TGTGCCAGCAGTTCGAACCAGGGACTAGCGCCTTACAATGAGCAGTTCTTC; CDR3aa: CASSSNQGLAPYNEQFF
d_gene: NA; len: 16; v_gene: TRBV4-2; j_gene: TRBJ2-7; abundance: NA; CDR3nt: TGTGCCAGCAGCCATGGGGAGGGGGCCAGCCACTACGAGCAGTACTTC; CDR3aa: CASSHGEGASHYEQYF
d_gene: NA; len: 14; v_gene: TRBV27; j_gene: TRBJ2-1; abundance: NA; CDR3nt: TGTGCCAGCAGTCCCTGGACGGGGGACAATGAGCAGTTCTTC; CDR3aa: CASSPWTGDNEQFF
d_gene: NA; len: 16; v_gene: TRBV5-6; j_gene: TRBJ1-4; abundance: once; CDR3nt: TGTGCCAGCAGCCCGGGGGCGGGGGCGGCAGTTGAAAAACTGTTTTTT; CDR3aa: CASSPGAGAAVEKLFF
d_gene: TRBD1; len: 14; v_gene: TRBV5-1; j_gene: TRBJ1-1; abundance: NA; CDR3nt: TGCGCCAGCGCCTCTAGGGGGACAGACACTGAAGCTTTCTTT; CDR3aa: CASASRGTDTEAFF
d_gene: NA; len: 16; v_gene: TRBV7-9; j_gene: TRBJ1-3; abundance: once; CDR3nt: TGTGCCAGCCAAGGTCTAAGTTCGGAATCTGGAAACACCATATATTTT; CDR3aa: CASQGLSSESGNTIYF
d_gene: TRBD1; len: 14; v_gene: TRBV28; j_gene: TRBJ2-7; abundance: NA; CDR3nt: TGTGCCAGCAGTTACGGGACAGGGGCTCTTTTGGAGTACTTC; CDR3aa: CASSYGTGALLEYF
d_gene: NA; len: 14; v_gene: TRBV6-1; j_gene: TRBJ2-5; abundance: NA; CDR3nt: TGTGCCAGCAGTACCCCTTGGCCTAGGCAGACCCAGTACTTC; CDR3aa: CASSTPWPRQTQYF
d_gene: TRBD1; len: 18; v_gene: TRBV7-9; j_gene: TRBJ2-6; abundance: NA; CDR3nt: TGTGCCAGCAGCTCGCCGGGACAGGGGGAGTCTGGGGCCAGCGTCCTGACTTTC; CDR3aa: CASSSPGQGESGASVLTF
d_gene: TRBD1; len: 12; v_gene: TRBV7-9; j_gene: TRBJ1-1; abundance: few; CDR3nt: TGTGCCAGCAGCCCTACAGGGGCTGAAGCTTTCTTT; CDR3aa: CASSPTGAEAFF
d_gene: NA; len: 15; v_gene: TRBV11-2; j_gene: TRBJ2-5; abundance: NA; CDR3nt: TGTGCCAGCAGCTTAGCCCGGAATAGCGCGCAGACCCAGTACTTC; CDR3aa: CASSLARNSAQTQYF
d_gene: TRBD1; len: 17; v_gene: TRBV5-1; j_gene: TRBJ1-1; abundance: NA; CDR3nt: TGCGCCAGCAGCTGGGATAGGGACAGGGGTGTGAACACTGAAGCTTTCTTT; CDR3aa: CASSWDRDRGVNTEAFF
d_gene: NA; len: 14; v_gene: TRBV15; j_gene: TRBJ1-5; abundance: NA; CDR3nt: TGTGCCACCAGCACCGTATTTAGCAATCAGCCCCGGCATTTT; CDR3aa: CATSTVFSNQPRHF
d_gene: TRBD1; len: 17; v_gene: TRBV5-4; j_gene: TRBJ2-1; abundance: NA; CDR3nt: TGTGCCAGCAGCTCCCCCCCGGGACAGGGGAACTCCAATGAGCAGTTCTTC; CDR3aa: CASSSPPGQGNSNEQFF
d_gene: NA; len: 17; v_gene: TRBV9; j_gene: TRBJ2-1; abundance: once; CDR3nt: TGTGCCAGCAGCGTAGCCAGAGAGCCGGGCCTCTACAATGAGCAGTTCTTC; CDR3aa: CASSVAREPGLYNEQFF
d_gene: NA; len: 16; v_gene: TRBV7-2; j_gene: TRBJ2-3; abundance: NA; CDR3nt: TGTGCCAGCAGCCACGACAGGTTGCCTAGCACAGATACGCAGTATTTT; CDR3aa: CASSHDRLPSTDTQYF
d_gene: NA; len: 13; v_gene: TRBV11-1; j_gene: TRBJ1-1; abundance: few; CDR3nt: TGTGCCAGCAGCTTAGATATGAACACTGAAGCTTTCTTT; CDR3aa: CASSLDMNTEAFF
d_gene: NA; len: 14; v_gene: TRBV28; j_gene: TRBJ1-1; abundance: NA; CDR3nt: TGTGCCAGCAGTTACGGGGGGCGCGCCACTGAAGCTTTCTTT; CDR3aa: CASSYGGRATEAFF
d_gene: NA; len: 14; v_gene: TRBV7-9; j_gene: TRBJ2-7; abundance: NA; CDR3nt: TGTGCCAGCAGCTCCCAAACCCCATCTGGCGAGCAGTACTTC; CDR3aa: CASSSQTPSGEQYF
d_gene: NA; len: 13; v_gene: TRBV6-1; j_gene: TRBJ2-7; abundance: NA; CDR3nt: TGTGCCTCGGGTGGCAGGGAGACCGACGAGCAGTACTTC; CDR3aa: CASGGRETDEQYF
d_gene: TRBD1; len: 13; v_gene: TRBV30; j_gene: TRBJ1-2; abundance: NA; CDR3nt: TGTGCCTGGGGGGACAGGGGGCAAGATGGCTACACCTTC; CDR3aa: CAWGDRGQDGYTF
d_gene: NA; len: 13; v_gene: TRBV25-1; j_gene: TRBJ2-7; abundance: NA; CDR3nt: TGTGCCAGCAGGCTCTACAACTCCTACGAGCAGTACTTC; CDR3aa: CASRLYNSYEQYF
d_gene: NA; len: 17; v_gene: TRBV7-6; j_gene: TRBJ2-1; abundance: NA; CDR3nt: TGTGCCAGCAGCTCGACTTCGGACCTCGTGGCCTACAATGAGCAGTTCTTC; CDR3aa: CASSSTSDLVAYNEQFF
d_gene: NA; len: 16; v_gene: TRBV5-1; j_gene: TRBJ1-1; abundance: once; CDR3nt: TGCGCCAGCAGCCCGACAGTAGGCGGAATGAACACTGAAGCTTTCTTT; CDR3aa: CASSPTVGGMNTEAFF
d_gene: NA; len: 20; v_gene: TRBV18; j_gene: TRBJ2-6; abundance: NA; CDR3nt: TGTGCCAGCTCACCACTTTTTAGTCAGGGACCGCTATCTGGGGCCAACGTCCTGACTTTC; CDR3aa: CASSPLFSQGPLSGANVLTF
d_gene: NA; len: 16; v_gene: TRBV13; j_gene: TRBJ1-2; abundance: NA; CDR3nt: TGTGCCAGCAGTGGTAGGCAGGGACGGAATACCTATGGCTACACCTTC; CDR3aa: CASSGRQGRNTYGYTF
d_gene: TRBD1; len: 17; v_gene: TRBV27; j_gene: TRBJ2-3; abundance: NA; CDR3nt: TGTGCCAGCAGTATATTCCAGGACAGGCTTAGTACAGATACGCAGTATTTT; CDR3aa: CASSIFQDRLSTDTQYF
d_gene: NA; len: 16; v_gene: TRBV5-6; j_gene: TRBJ2-5; abundance: NA; CDR3nt: TGTGCCAGCAGCTCGAGCTTCCAGGGGTACCAAGAGACCCAGTACTTC; CDR3aa: CASSSSFQGYQETQYF
d_gene: TRBD2; len: 16; v_gene: TRBV4-1; j_gene: TRBJ2-7; abundance: NA; CDR3nt: TGCGCCAGCAGCCAACGACTAGCGGGGGCATCCTACGAGCAGTACTTC; CDR3aa: CASSQRLAGASYEQYF